This entry is about one T cell receptor (beta chain). In the PCR, 60 Vbeta and 13 Jbeta primers were used. TCRdb's copy holds only in-frame clones and misses some; the assay was immunoSEQ multiplex PCR. The sample contains roughly 180,000 clones, around four fifths of which appear only once. This sample is drawn from a study of cytomegalovirus exposure and HLA in healthy donors. The CDR3 sequence is 14 residues long. The germline V gene encodes CDR1 GTSNPN and CDR2 SVGIG (reference sequence). V lost 3 bases and J lost 7; bases outside the gene matches: 9. J is TRBJ2-1 and V is TRBV30, with 7 bases identical to TRBD1. Sample: PBMCs. The receptor comes from a man aged 25-45 years in good health and CMV-seronegative. The CDR3 here is CAWSPDRVVNEQFF. For the CDR3, the DNA is TGTGCCTGGAGCCCCGACAGGGTGGTGAATGAGCAGTTCTTC.